This TCR beta chain stems from a study of cytomegalovirus exposure and HLA in healthy donors. Germline loops: CDR1 MNHEY, CDR2 SMNVEV (reference sequence). J gave up 5 bases and V 5 bases, and 7 bases lay outside the gene matches. The CDR3 length is 15 residues. In the PCR, 60 Vbeta and 13 Jbeta primers were used. Using immunoSEQ multiplex PCR, the repertoire was profiled, and TCRdb retains in-frame clones only, with some absent. The sample lists some 110,000 clones, about 83% seen once, with roughly 6.1% in the top ten. The receptor was isolated from a young man in good health and CMV-seronegative. The J gene is TRBJ2-7, the V gene TRBV27, with TRBD2 matching over 12 bases. The specimen sequenced was PBMCs. The CDR3 bases are TGTGCCAGCAGTCCCCGACTAGCGGGAGCCCACGAGCAGTACTTC. Its protein is CASSPRLAGAHEQYF.